This entry lists 19 T cell receptor beta chains sequenced from one sample in a study of cytomegalovirus exposure and HLA in healthy donors (dated by TCRdb to about 2017). The receptor library was made with the immunoSEQ multiplex PCR assay. For the multiplex PCR, a mixture combining 60 forward primers for TCR Vbeta segments and 13 reverse primers for TCR Jbeta segments was used. TCRdb took this table from immuneACCESS and kept in-frame rearrangements with V and J called. Such tables lack part of the clones; where checked against another copy, unresolved V genes explain under half of the gap, and the rest is unexplained. The table for this sample lists about 110,000 clones; 70% of them were counted only once. The ten largest clones represent about 11% of the sample. Sequenced input: PBMCs. Source of these receptors: a man aged 40-49 years in good health and CMV-seropositive.

This clone turned up a few times. V is TRBV28 and J is TRBJ2-7, with D unresolved. The CDR3 contains 12 residues. Germline V gene data show CDR1 as MDHEN and CDR2 as SYDVKM. V was trimmed by 6 bases and J by 0 bases, leaving 6 bases between them. The CDR3 DNA is TGTGCCAGCAGCACCAGCTCCTACGAGCAGTACTTC. Amino acids: CASSTSSYEQYF.

The chain combines TRBV29-1 with TRBJ2-5; no definite D call. The length of the CDR3 is 10 residues. Germline loops: CDR1 SQVTM, CDR2 ANQGSEA. Trimming removed 6 bases from V and 3 bases from J, with 5 bases in between. As DNA, the CDR3 is TGCAGCGTGGTAGAAGAGACCCAGTACTTC. Encoded protein: CSVVEETQYF.

V gene TRBV29-1 combines with J gene TRBJ1-1; a possible D gene is TRBD1 (5 bases). Germline V gives CDR1 SQVTM, CDR2 ANQGSEA. The V and J ends lost 4 bases and 6 bases respectively, with 12 bases between them. The CDR3 covers 12 residues. In DNA form, the CDR3 reads TGCAGCGTTGCGCGGGGGACTTCTGAAGCTTTCTTT. This codes for CSVARGTSEAFF.

The genes are TRBV27 and TRBJ2-7, with D maybe TRBD2 (5 bases). Between the trimmed V and J ends, which lost 0 bases and 7 bases, there was a span of 13 bases. The CDR3 runs to 14 residues. The germline V gene encodes CDR1 MNHEY and CDR2 SMNVEV (reference sequence). The CDR3 loop is CASSLSSGFEEQYV. CDR3 sequence (DNA): TGTGCCAGCAGTTTATCGTCGGGGTTTGAGGAGCAGTACGTC.

The chain joins TRBV6-5 to TRBJ1-1, with a weak D call TRBD1 (6 bases). V was clipped by 5 bases and J by 7 bases, with 8 bases between them. The CDR3 contains 11 residues. Germline CDR1 MNHEY, CDR2 SVGAGI. This CDR3 reads CASSRGFEAFF. For the CDR3, the DNA is TGTGCCAGCAGTAGGGGGTTTGAAGCTTTCTTT.

The chain joins TRBV7-9 to TRBJ2-5; D is possibly TRBD2 (5 bases). V lost 4 bases and J lost 2, with 11 bases in between. The CDR3 is 14 amino acids. Germline V gene sequence: CDR1 SEHNR, CDR2 FQNEAQ (reference sequence). The CDR3 DNA is TGTGCCAGCAGCTCCGAGGGCTCTCAAGAGACCCAGTACTTC. Protein product: CASSSEGSQETQYF.

The chain uses TRBV18 and TRBJ2-1, with 8 bases lining up with TRBD2. Germline loops: CDR1 KGHSH, CDR2 LQKENI. This CDR3 contains 15 residues. The ends lost 3 bases at V and 6 bases at J; junction bases unmatched: 7. The chain's CDR3 is CASSPATSGANEQFF. CDR3 coding DNA: TGTGCCAGCTCACCTGCAACTAGCGGAGCCAATGAGCAGTTCTTC.

The chain employs TRBV30 and TRBJ1-6, with D possibly matching TRBD1 (5 bases). V lost 5 bases and J 10 bases, leaving 21 bases between the germline ends. This CDR3 is built from 15 residues. Germline values: CDR1 GTSNPN, CDR2 SVGIG (reference sequence). The DNA of the CDR3 is TGTGCCTGGTCTATTCAGGGCGGTCGAGAATCACCCCTCCACTTT. Its protein product is CAWSIQGGRESPLHF.

This clone was detected only a few times. This chain links TRBV5-1 with TRBJ2-3; the match to TRBD1 covers 7 bases. Looked up from germline, CDR1 is SGHRS and CDR2 is YFSETQ. The CDR3 is 15 amino acids. Unmatched junction bases numbered 6, after V lost 3 bases and J lost 2 bases. This chain's CDR3 is CASSYRQGPTDTQYF. In DNA form, the CDR3 reads TGCGCCAGCAGCTATCGACAGGGTCCCACAGATACGCAGTATTTT. The variable domain in full, with the rest retrieved from reference TRBV5-1 and TRBJ2-3, is KAGVTQTPRYLIKTRGQQVTLSCSPISGHRSVSWYQQTPGQGLQFLFEYFSETQRNKGNFPGRFSGRQFSNSRSEMNVSTLELGDSALYLCASSYRQGPTDTQYFGPGTRLTVL.

The CDR3 DNA is TGTGCCTGGCCCGTAGGGACTAGCGGGCGGGGGGGTAGGGCGAAGCAGTACGTC. It codes for CAWPVGTSGRGGRAKQYV. V is TRBV30 and J is TRBJ2-7; 12 bases are a match to TRBD2. V gave up 5 bases and J gave up 8 bases; unmatched junction bases: 22. This CDR3 is built from 18 residues. From germline, CDR1 is GTSNPN and CDR2 SVGIG (reference sequence).

The J gene is TRBJ2-7, the V gene TRBV13; 8 bases match TRBD1. Germline V gene sequence: CDR1 PRHDT, CDR2 FYEKMQ (reference sequence). After removal of 4 bases from V and 5 bases from J, the junction contained 10 bases not matched to a gene. The length of the CDR3 is 15 residues. The chain's CDR3 is CASSSNGQGVHEQYV. The CDR3 nucleotides are TGTGCCAGCAGCTCCAACGGACAGGGTGTTCACGAGCAGTACGTC.

The CDR3 spells CASSLVAGGRYEQYF. In DNA, the CDR3 is TGTGCCAGCAGCCTCGTAGCGGGAGGGAGATACGAGCAGTACTTC. The J gene is TRBJ2-7, the V gene TRBV13; 11 bases fit TRBD2. This CDR3 is built from 15 residues. Germline CDR1 and CDR2: PRHDT and FYEKMQ (reference sequence). After removal of 5 bases from V and 4 bases from J, the junction contained 7 bases not matched to a gene. Full variable domain (remainder filled in from reference TRBV13 and TRBJ2-7): AAGVIQSPRHLIKEKRETATLKCYPIPRHDTVYWYQQGPGQDPQFLISFYEKMQSDKGSIPDRFSAQQFSDYHSELNMSSLELGDSALYFCASSLVAGGRYEQYFGPGTRLTVT.

This clone is a singleton in its sample. The chain combines TRBV29-1 with TRBJ1-2; D is unclear. The germline V and J ends were trimmed by 0 bases and 8 bases, with 10 bases remaining between them. In germline, CDR1 is SQVTM, CDR2 ANQGSEA. The CDR3 runs to 12 residues. The CDR3 protein is CSVEDTAWGYTF. In DNA form, the CDR3 reads TGCAGCGTTGAAGACACCGCGTGGGGCTACACCTTC.

The CDR3 spells CASSPGTSGSRVETQYF. The CDR3, as DNA: TGTGCCAGCAGCCCCGGGACTAGCGGGAGCAGGGTGGAGACCCAGTACTTC. The chain combines TRBV7-2 with TRBJ2-5; the match to TRBD2 covers 14 bases. The CDR3 is made up of 17 amino acids. From germline, CDR1 is SGHTA and CDR2 FQGNSA. The junction had 10 bases not matched to a gene; V was cut back by 5 bases and J by 5 bases.

DNA for the CDR3: TGTGCCAGCAGCTTCCCGGGACTAGCGGGAGTTAGCAACACCGGGGAGCTGTTTTTT. Protein: CASSFPGLAGVSNTGELFF. The rearrangement joins TRBV7-6 to TRBJ2-2; 14 bases line up with TRBD2. The germline V gene has CDR1 SGHVS and CDR2 FNYEAQ. With V trimmed by 3 bases and J by 2 bases, 8 bases remained unmatched. The CDR3 is 19 residues long.

V is TRBV7-6 and J is TRBJ2-1; 14 bases match TRBD2. V trimming: 3 bases; J trimming: 8 bases; junction bases outside the gene matches: 6. Per germline, CDR1 SGHVS and CDR2 FNYEAQ. The CDR3 loop spans 16 amino acids. CDR3 loop: CASSFGTSGSKDEQFF. CDR3 nucleotide sequence: TGTGCCAGCAGCTTCGGGACTAGCGGGAGTAAGGATGAGCAGTTCTTC. The whole variable domain, filled in from reference TRBV7-6 and TRBJ2-1, reads GAGVSQSPRYKVTKRGQDVALRCDPISGHVSLYWYRQALGQGPEFLTYFNYEAQQDKSGLPNDRFSAERPEGSISTLTIQRTEQRDSAMYRCASSFGTSGSKDEQFFGPGTRLTVL.

V usage is TRBV9 and J usage is TRBJ2-7, with D perhaps TRBD1 (5 bases). CDR1 and CDR2 (germline): SGDLS, YYNGEE. Trimming shortened V by 0 bases and J by 2 bases, and 12 bases separated the two germline ends. The CDR3 loop spans 15 amino acids. This CDR3 reads CASSVVAGSTYEQYF. As DNA, the CDR3 is TGTGCCAGCAGCGTAGTAGCAGGGTCCACCTACGAGCAGTACTTC.

The chain links TRBV2 to TRBJ1-2, with 8 positions matching TRBD1. With 8 bases clipped from V and 3 bases from J, the junction kept 5 bases outside the gene matches. The CDR3 is 13 amino acids. From germline, CDR1 is SNHLY and CDR2 FYNNEI. The DNA of the CDR3 is TGTGCCAGCGGAGGACAGGGACACTATGGCTACACCTTC. Amino acids: CASGGQGHYGYTF.

This clone has only a few counts. The rearrangement uses TRBV9 and TRBJ2-5; 8 bases match TRBD2. The J call may be incorrect, as the DNA end agrees better with TRBJ2-7. Germline-derived CDR1 and CDR2 are SGDLS and YYNGEE. The CDR3 covers 14 residues. CDR3 nucleotide sequence: TGTGCCAGCAATCCGAGCGGGGGCTCCTACGAGCAGTACTTC. It encodes CASNPSGGSYEQYF.